The 26 T cell receptor beta chains given below trace back to one sample, sequenced in a study of shared clonotypes between healthy human individuals. Here immunoSEQ multiplex PCR was the method, and the copy in TCRdb shows in-frame clones only, minus some. The sample carries roughly 2.5 million clones, roughly 92% recorded once. The sequenced sample consisted of naive CD4+ T cells sorted from blood. Sample subset: CD45RA+ positively selected. These receptors came from a man aged 18-30 years in good health.

The rearrangement joins TRBV19 to TRBJ2-7; D is ambiguous. CDR1 and CDR2 from the germline V gene are LNHDA and SQIVND (reference sequence). V was pared by 0 bases and J by 4 bases, with 13 bases between. This CDR3 is 15 amino acids long. CDR3 sequence reads: CASSIEAWTQYEQYF. CDR3 in DNA: TGTGCCAGTAGTATAGAGGCGTGGACGCAATACGAGCAGTACTTC.

The chain carries TRBV6-5 and TRBJ1-3; TRBD1 matches at 11 bases. The CDR3 spans 15 residues. V lost 2 bases and J lost 3; bases outside the gene matches: 0. CDR1 and CDR2 from the germline V gene are MNHEY and SVGAGI. The CDR3 spells CASSYGTGGGNTIYF. The CDR3 coding sequence is TGTGCCAGCAGTTACGGGACAGGGGGTGGAAACACCATATATTTT.

J is TRBJ2-3 and V is TRBV5-1; maybe TRBD2 (6 bases). Per germline, CDR1 SGHRS and CDR2 YFSETQ. The CDR3 extends over 14 amino acids. Trimming shortened V by 0 bases and J by 4 bases, and 9 bases separated the two germline ends. The CDR3 sequence is CASSLGDSSDTQYF. As DNA, the CDR3 is TGCGCCAGCAGCTTGGGGGACTCTTCAGATACGCAGTATTTT.

The chain couples TRBV6-5 to TRBJ2-7, with TRBD1 as a possible D gene (6 bases). Germline loops: CDR1 MNHEY, CDR2 SVGAGI. The CDR3 consists of 12 residues. The ends were cut back, 5 bases at V and 6 bases at J, with 11 bases in the middle. CDR3 bases: TGTGCCAGCAGTACGACAGGTCCCGAGCAGTACTTC. Amino acid sequence: CASSTTGPEQYF.

This chain uses TRBV28 with TRBJ1-2, with 7 bases aligning to TRBD1. Trimming took 6 bases from V and 7 from J; bases not matched to a gene: 11. CDR1 and CDR2 (germline): MDHEN, SYDVKM. The CDR3 consists of 14 residues. CDR3 in DNA: TGTGCCAGCAGCCTCCGGCAGGGGGTGAGTGGCTACACCTTC. Translating it yields CASSLRQGVSGYTF.

The rearrangement links TRBV10-3 to TRBJ2-5; D is perhaps TRBD1 or TRBD2 (5 bases each). V was cut by 4 bases and J by 2 bases, with 14 bases left in between. CDR1 ENHRY and CDR2 SYGVKD come from the germline V gene. The CDR3 has 15 amino acids. The CDR3 loop reads CAISGSPGPQETQYF. The CDR3, as DNA: TGTGCCATCAGTGGATCTCCGGGACCGCAAGAGACCCAGTACTTC.

This clone was seen a single time. The chain joins TRBV5-1 to TRBJ1-3; TRBD1 agrees at 8 bases. Germline CDR1 reads SGHRS; CDR2 reads YFSETQ. Germline trimming cut 4 bases from V and 3 bases from J; bases unmatched to any gene: 6. The CDR3 spans 15 residues. CDR3: CASSLDRGSGNTIYF. The CDR3 DNA reads TGCGCCAGCAGCCTCGACAGGGGTAGTGGAAACACCATATATTTT.

The chain is built from TRBV30 and TRBJ1-5; tentative D call: TRBD1 (5 bases). The CDR3 consists of 16 residues. V dropped 5 bases and J dropped 2 bases, with 19 bases sitting between them. Germline loops: CDR1 GTSNPN, CDR2 SVGIG (reference sequence). DNA of the CDR3: TGTGCCTGGCAACCAAATTCCGGAGGGGGCAATCAGCCCCAGCATTTT. It specifies CAWQPNSGGGNQPQHF.

The gene calls are TRBV5-4 and TRBJ2-3; 12 bases are a match to TRBD2. The ends lost 4 bases at V and 6 bases at J; junction bases unmatched: 9. Germline V gene sequence: CDR1 SGHNT, CDR2 YYREEE (reference sequence). There are 16 residues in the CDR3. CDR3 DNA sequence: TGTGCCAGCAGCAATCTAGCGGGAGGGCAGGGTGATACGCAGTATTTT. It specifies CASSNLAGGQGDTQYF.

V and J are TRBV2 and TRBJ1-2; tentatively, D is TRBD1 (6 bases). Germline assignment: CDR1 SNHLY and CDR2 FYNNEI. The CDR3 spans 15 residues. V was cut by 6 bases and J by 4 bases, with 18 bases left in between. In DNA, the CDR3 is TGTGCCAGCAGCCCCCAGGCGGGGGCAGGCTATGGCTACACCTTC. This codes for CASSPQAGAGYGYTF.

The V call is TRBV5-6, the J call TRBJ2-3, with D unresolved. Germline V gene data show CDR1 as SGHDT and CDR2 as YYEEEE. CDR3 size: 19 residues. V was clipped by 2 bases and J by 0 bases, with 22 bases between them. The CDR3 here is CASSFVLSYQFRSTDTQYF. DNA for the CDR3: TGTGCCAGCAGCTTTGTCCTTTCTTATCAATTCCGCAGCACAGATACGCAGTATTTT.

In the case of this clone: The same CDR3 arises from other DNA sequences in this sample as well. The chain links TRBV6-6 to TRBJ1-1, with 8 bases matching TRBD1. V trimming: 0 bases; J trimming: 6 bases; junction bases outside the gene matches: 6. The CDR3 runs 15 residues. Per the germline V gene, CDR1 is MNHNY and CDR2 is SVGAGI (reference sequence). DNA for the CDR3: TGTGCCAGCAGTTACTCGCCAGGGGGCGCATCTGAAGCTTTCTTT. It specifies CASSYSPGGASEAFF.

On this clone itself: The sample holds other DNA sequences that translate to the same CDR3. The gene calls are TRBV11-2 and TRBJ2-7; D gene unclear. There are 13 residues in the CDR3. Per the germline V gene, CDR1 is SGHAT and CDR2 is FQNNGV. Trimming removed 1 base from V and 0 bases from J, with 4 bases in between. CDR3 amino acids: CASSLGHSYEQYF. CDR3 DNA: TGTGCCAGCAGCTTAGGACACTCCTACGAGCAGTACTTC. Combining the CDR3 with reference TRBV11-2 and TRBJ2-7 gives the whole variable domain EAGVAQSPRYKIIEKRQSVAFWCNPISGHATLYWYQQILGQGPKLLIQFQNNGVVDDSQLPKDRFSAERLKGVDSTLKIQPAKLEDSAVYLCASSLGHSYEQYFGPGTRLTVT.

Comments on this clone: The same CDR3 is also encoded by other DNA sequences in this sample. The chain has TRBV18 and TRBJ1-5; the D gene is possibly TRBD1 (5 bases). There are 14 residues in the CDR3. Trimming removed 2 bases from V and 2 bases from J, with 7 bases in between. CDR1 and CDR2 from the germline V gene are KGHSH and LQKENI. Here the CDR3 reads CASSPGTGNQPQHF. CDR3 bases: TGTGCCAGCTCACCAGGGACTGGCAATCAGCCCCAGCATTTT.

J is TRBJ2-3 and V is TRBV25-1, with a weak D call TRBD2 (6 bases). The length of the CDR3 is 15 residues. V gave up 3 bases and J gave up 1 base, with 11 bases separating them. Germline CDR1 reads MGHDK; CDR2 reads SYGVNS. CDR3 sequence (DNA): TGTGCCAGCAGTGATTGGCGGGGAGGCACAGATACGCAGTATTTT. Protein product: CASSDWRGGTDTQYF.

J is TRBJ1-1 and V is TRBV5-6; possible D gene TRBD1, 5 bases. V lost 3 bases and J 0 bases, leaving 9 bases between the germline ends. The length of the CDR3 is 14 residues. CDR1 SGHDT and CDR2 YYEEEE come from the germline V gene. The CDR3 region is CASSYQGMNTEAFF. The CDR3 nucleotides read TGTGCCAGCAGCTACCAGGGCATGAACACTGAAGCTTTCTTT. The entire variable domain, with the rest obtained from reference TRBV5-6 and TRBJ1-1, is as follows: DAGVTQSPTHLIKTRGQQVTLRCSPKSGHDTVSWYQQALGQGPQFIFQYYEEEERQRGNFPDRFSGHQFPNYSSELNVNALLLGDSALYLCASSYQGMNTEAFFGQGTRLTVV.

This rearrangement joins TRBV5-1 to TRBJ2-1; tentative D call: TRBD2 (5 bases). CDR1 and CDR2 from the germline V gene are SGHRS and YFSETQ. V gave up 4 bases and J gave up 0 bases, with 11 bases separating them. This CDR3 is 15 amino acids long. The CDR3 spells CASSGGPRSYNEQFF. The CDR3 DNA reads TGCGCCAGCAGCGGCGGGCCCCGCTCCTACAATGAGCAGTTCTTC.

This chain uses TRBV5-4 with TRBJ2-4; D is unclear. V was clipped by 4 bases and J by 9 bases, with 17 bases between them. Germline V gene data show CDR1 as SGHNT and CDR2 as YYREEE (reference sequence). The CDR3 is made up of 14 amino acids. CDR3 nucleotide sequence: TGTGCCAGCAGCCCCGGGTCCGGGTTAAGCATTCAGTACTTC. Protein sequence: CASSPGSGLSIQYF.

The chain is built from TRBV25-1 and TRBJ1-2; unclear D gene. The CDR3 is 14 amino acids. V lost 7 bases and J 1 base, leaving 13 bases between the germline ends. Per germline, CDR1 MGHDK and CDR2 SYGVNS. CDR3 nucleotide sequence: TGTGCCAGCATGAGTCAGACCCGTAACTATGGCTACACCTTC. Amino acid sequence: CASMSQTRNYGYTF.

V and J are TRBV2 and TRBJ1-1; 8 bases match TRBD1. Germline loops: CDR1 SNHLY, CDR2 FYNNEI. CDR3 length: 12 amino acids. The V gene end was trimmed by 7 bases and the J gene end by 6 bases; junction bases not matched to a gene: 4. Here the CDR3 DNA reads TGTGCCAGCACTAGACAGGGGCCTGAAGCTTTCTTT. The encoded protein is CASTRQGPEAFF.

The CDR3 loop reads CASSAQTGGITEAFF. CDR3 in DNA: TGTGCCAGCAGTGCTCAGACAGGGGGCATCACTGAAGCTTTCTTT. The chain is built from TRBV2 and TRBJ1-1; 10 nucleotides agree with TRBD1. The germline CDR1 and CDR2 sequences are SNHLY and FYNNEI. The trim removed 4 bases at V and 4 bases at J, leaving 6 bases unmatched. The CDR3 covers 15 residues. The whole variable domain, filled in from reference TRBV2 and TRBJ1-1, reads EPEVTQTPSHQVTQMGQEVILRCVPISNHLYFYWYRQILGQKVEFLVSFYNNEISEKSEIFDDQFSVERPDGSNFTLKIRSTKLEDSAMYFCASSAQTGGITEAFFGQGTRLTVV.

On this clone itself: Other nucleotide sequences from this sample produce the same CDR3. The gene calls are TRBV27 and TRBJ1-2; D not resolved. V was trimmed by 5 bases and J by 5 bases, leaving 9 bases between them. Per germline, CDR1 MNHEY and CDR2 SMNVEV (reference sequence). This CDR3 spans 12 amino acids. CDR3 sequence (DNA): TGTGCCAGCAGTCTCAGAGGGTATGGCTACACCTTC. Encoded protein: CASSLRGYGYTF.

The J gene is TRBJ1-4, the V gene TRBV10-3; maybe TRBD1 (6 bases). The V gene lost 10 bases and the J gene lost 6 bases, with 9 bases spanning the gap. Germline CDR1 ENHRY, CDR2 SYGVKD. The CDR3 is 11 amino acids. CDR3 in amino acids: CATSGDEKLFF. CDR3 bases: TGTGCCACCTCAGGGGATGAAAAACTGTTTTTT.

The rearrangement links TRBV6-6 to TRBJ1-2, with D perhaps TRBD1 (5 bases). Per germline, CDR1 MNHNY and CDR2 SVGAGI (reference sequence). Trimming shortened V by 6 bases and J by 1 base, and 18 bases separated the two germline ends. This CDR3 is 16 amino acids long. CDR3 amino acids: CASSHPPGQGNYGYTF. Here the CDR3 DNA reads TGTGCCAGCAGCCACCCCCCGGGCCAGGGTAACTATGGCTACACCTTC.

In this sample, this clone turned up a few times. This chain connects TRBV5-6 to TRBJ1-1; D gene unclear. Trimming stripped 4 bases from V and 3 bases from J, with 13 bases between. CDR1 SGHDT and CDR2 YYEEEE come from the germline V gene. The CDR3 totals 14 residues. The CDR3 DNA sequence: TGTGCCAGCAGCCCAGCGCTTAGTTACACTGAAGCTTTCTTT. This gives the protein CASSPALSYTEAFF. The full variable domain, with the rest looked up from reference TRBV5-6 and TRBJ1-1, is DAGVTQSPTHLIKTRGQQVTLRCSPKSGHDTVSWYQQALGQGPQFIFQYYEEEERQRGNFPDRFSGHQFPNYSSELNVNALLLGDSALYLCASSPALSYTEAFFGQGTRLTVV.

A word on this clone: The sample has other DNA sequences that encode this CDR3 too. The V gene is TRBV6-1, the J gene TRBJ2-5; TRBD2 aligns across 8 bases. The V segment lost 2 bases and the J segment 4 bases; nucleotides outside the gene matches: 3. Germline V gene sequence: CDR1 MNHNS, CDR2 SASEGT. This CDR3 has 14 amino acids. As DNA, the CDR3 is TGTGCCAGCAGTGAACGGGGGGGGTTAGAGACCCAGTACTTC. Translated, it gives CASSERGGLETQYF.